This is a list of T cell receptor beta chains from one sample in a study of T cells in Graves' hyperthyroidism and ophthalmopathy. MiXCR was run by TCRdb on the multiplex PCR reads, yielding one entry per CDR3 protein. The table records over 200,000 distinct CDR3 sequences, about 14% of them present only once. The specimen was blood. These receptors were obtained from a woman between 35 and 50 years old with Graves' hyperthyroidism that later progressed to Graves' ophthalmopathy. Both conserved end residues are trimmed from each CDR3. Not every row has a clone size; where given, it reads once, few, many or a size class.

V gene,clone size,J gene,CDR3 protein
TRBV13,many,TRBJ2-2,ASSLGPAARESGELF
TRBV20-1,many,TRBJ2-3,SAPPTAGFSTDTQY
TRBV18,many,TRBJ1-5,ASSPQDRAFNQPQH
TRBV11-2,.,TRBJ1-6,ASSTTGFDNSPLH
TRBV28,many,TRBJ2-1,ASSPLYNEQF
TRBV5-1,many,TRBJ2-7,ASSLGPLAGGPYEQY
TRBV27,many,TRBJ1-1,ASSLYPGTGVPEAF
TRBV7-9,.,TRBJ2-2,ASSFPGATGELF
TRBV5-1,few,TRBJ2-4,ASSYAGSGIQY
TRBV9,many,TRBJ2-2,ASSYTGGSYTGELF
TRBV9,.,TRBJ1-2,ASSVTPRTEPTNYGYT
TRBV29-1,many,TRBJ2-1,SVDGALNEQF
TRBV11-2,many,TRBJ2-5,ASSLGPGAAPKTQY
TRBV7-2,medium-sized,TRBJ2-5,ASSLSSGRSYETQY
TRBV11-2,many,TRBJ2-1,ASSRTGLLIQGGNEQF
TRBV7-7,many,TRBJ2-1,ASSLRTSAIEQF
TRBV6-1,many,TRBJ2-5,ASMIRSFIGETQY
TRBV10-3,many,TRBJ2-2,AISDSRRNTGELF
TRBV2,many,TRBJ2-7,ASSWGGRSSYEQY
TRBV30,many,TRBJ1-3,ACDMGGNTIY
TRBV19,many,TRBJ2-7,ASSPRTVNEQY
TRBV5-6,.,TRBJ2-3,ASSYSLAGADPDTQY
TRBV4-1,many,TRBJ1-1,ASGSGTEAF
TRBV11-2,many,TRBJ2-1,ASRGVGGAHEQF
TRBV27,many,TRBJ2-7,ASSPGSGPSVDYEQY
TRBV5-5,.,TRBJ2-3,ASSGDKYGDTQY
TRBV20-1,many,TRBJ1-1,SAPKPGLANTEAF
TRBV5-6,many,TRBJ1-1,ASSYPGKNTEAF
TRBV20-1,.,TRBJ2-7,SARVAGGFGEQY
TRBV11-1,few,TRBJ2-1,ASSATPPSAGVYNEQF
TRBV4-2,few,TRBJ2-1,ASSQAGNPSHEQF
TRBV5-6,many,TRBJ1-1,ASSLKPGQIEAF